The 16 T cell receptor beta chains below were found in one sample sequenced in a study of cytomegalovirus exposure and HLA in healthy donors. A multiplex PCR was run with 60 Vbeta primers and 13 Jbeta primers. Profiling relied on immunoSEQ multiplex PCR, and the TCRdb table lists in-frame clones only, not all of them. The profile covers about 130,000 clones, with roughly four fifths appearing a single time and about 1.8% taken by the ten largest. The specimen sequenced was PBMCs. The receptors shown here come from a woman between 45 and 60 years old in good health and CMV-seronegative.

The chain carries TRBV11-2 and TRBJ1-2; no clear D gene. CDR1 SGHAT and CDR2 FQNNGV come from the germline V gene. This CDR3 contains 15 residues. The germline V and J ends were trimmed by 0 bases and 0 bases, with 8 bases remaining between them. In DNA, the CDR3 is TGTGCCAGCAGCTTAGAGGTGGTAGCTAACTATGGCTACACCTTC. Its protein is CASSLEVVANYGYTF.

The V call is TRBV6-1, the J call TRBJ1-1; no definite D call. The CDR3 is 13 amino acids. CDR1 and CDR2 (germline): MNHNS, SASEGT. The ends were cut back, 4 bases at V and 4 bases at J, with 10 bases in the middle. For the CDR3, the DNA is TGTGCCAGCAGTGCGATGGTTAGCACTGAAGCTTTCTTT. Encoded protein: CASSAMVSTEAFF.

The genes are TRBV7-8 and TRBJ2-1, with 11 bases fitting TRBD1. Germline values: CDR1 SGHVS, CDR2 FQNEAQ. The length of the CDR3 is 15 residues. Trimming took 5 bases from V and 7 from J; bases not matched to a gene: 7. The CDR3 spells CASSRDRGFENEQFF. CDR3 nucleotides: TGTGCCAGCAGCCGGGACAGGGGGTTCGAAAATGAGCAGTTCTTC.

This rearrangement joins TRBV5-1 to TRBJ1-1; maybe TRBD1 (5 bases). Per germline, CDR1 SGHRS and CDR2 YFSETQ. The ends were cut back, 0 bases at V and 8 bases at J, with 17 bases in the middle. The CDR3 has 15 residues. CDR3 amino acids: CASSLDQGGSAEAFF. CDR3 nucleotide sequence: TGCGCCAGCAGCTTGGACCAGGGCGGTTCGGCCGAAGCTTTCTTT.

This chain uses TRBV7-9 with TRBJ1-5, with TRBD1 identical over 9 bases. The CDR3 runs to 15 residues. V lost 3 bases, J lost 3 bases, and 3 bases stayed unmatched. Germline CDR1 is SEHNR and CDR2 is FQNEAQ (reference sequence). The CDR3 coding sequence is TGTGCCAGCAGCTTGGGGACAGGGTACAATCAGCCCCAGCATTTT. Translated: CASSLGTGYNQPQHF.

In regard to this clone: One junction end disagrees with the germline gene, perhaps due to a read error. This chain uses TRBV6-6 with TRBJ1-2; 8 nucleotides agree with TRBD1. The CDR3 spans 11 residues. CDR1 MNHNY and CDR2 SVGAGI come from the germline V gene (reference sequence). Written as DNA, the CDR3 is TGTGCCAGCAGTTACCAGGGGGCCTCAGGGTTC. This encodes CASSYQGASGF.

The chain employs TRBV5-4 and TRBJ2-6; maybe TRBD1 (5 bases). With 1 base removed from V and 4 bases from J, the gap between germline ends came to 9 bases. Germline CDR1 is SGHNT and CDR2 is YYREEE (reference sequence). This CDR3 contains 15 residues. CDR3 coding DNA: TGTGCCAGCAGCTTGTTAGGGGTGGGGGCCAACGTCCTGACTTTC. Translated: CASSLLGVGANVLTF.

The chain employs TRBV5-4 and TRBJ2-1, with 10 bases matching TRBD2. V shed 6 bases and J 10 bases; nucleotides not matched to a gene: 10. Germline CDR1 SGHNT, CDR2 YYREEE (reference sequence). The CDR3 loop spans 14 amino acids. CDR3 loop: CASTKREGGREQFF. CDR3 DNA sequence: TGTGCCAGCACCAAGCGGGAGGGAGGGCGGGAGCAGTTCTTC.

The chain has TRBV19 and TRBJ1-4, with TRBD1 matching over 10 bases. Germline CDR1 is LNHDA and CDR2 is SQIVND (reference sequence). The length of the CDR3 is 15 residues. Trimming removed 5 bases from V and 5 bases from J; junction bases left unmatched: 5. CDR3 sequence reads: CASSSAGQGNEKLFF. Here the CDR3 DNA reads TGTGCCAGTAGTTCCGCGGGACAGGGGAATGAAAAACTGTTTTTT.

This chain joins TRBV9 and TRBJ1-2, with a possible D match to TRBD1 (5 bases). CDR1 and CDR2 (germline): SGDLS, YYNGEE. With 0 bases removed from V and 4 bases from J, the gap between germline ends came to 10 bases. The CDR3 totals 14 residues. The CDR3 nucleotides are TGTGCCAGCAGCGTAGGGCGGACACTCTATGGCTACACCTTC. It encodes CASSVGRTLYGYTF.

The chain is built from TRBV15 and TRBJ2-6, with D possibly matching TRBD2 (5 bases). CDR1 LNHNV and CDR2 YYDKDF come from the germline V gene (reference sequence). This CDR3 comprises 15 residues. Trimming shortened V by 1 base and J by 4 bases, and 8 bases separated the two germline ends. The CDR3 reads CATSRVGSGANVLTF. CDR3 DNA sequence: TGTGCCACCAGCAGAGTAGGGAGCGGGGCCAACGTCCTGACTTTC. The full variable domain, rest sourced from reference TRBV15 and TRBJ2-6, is DAMVIQNPRYQVTQFGKPVTLSCSQTLNHNVMYWYQQKSSQAPKLLFHYYDKDFNNEADTPDNFQSRRPNTSFCFLDIRSPGLGDTAMYLCATSRVGSGANVLTFGAGSRLTVL.

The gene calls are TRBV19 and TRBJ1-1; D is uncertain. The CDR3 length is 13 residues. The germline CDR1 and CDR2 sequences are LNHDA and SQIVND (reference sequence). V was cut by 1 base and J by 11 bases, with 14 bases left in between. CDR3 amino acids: CASSIASYGEAFF. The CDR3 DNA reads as TGTGCCAGTAGTATAGCCTCTTATGGGGAGGCTTTCTTT.

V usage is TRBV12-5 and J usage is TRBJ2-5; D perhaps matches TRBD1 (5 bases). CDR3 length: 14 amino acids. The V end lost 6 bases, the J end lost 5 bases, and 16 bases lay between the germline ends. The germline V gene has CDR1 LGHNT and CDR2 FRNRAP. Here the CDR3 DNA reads TGTGCTAGTGGAAGATGTGGGGCTCGGGAGACCCAGTACTTC. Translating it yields CASGRCGARETQYF.

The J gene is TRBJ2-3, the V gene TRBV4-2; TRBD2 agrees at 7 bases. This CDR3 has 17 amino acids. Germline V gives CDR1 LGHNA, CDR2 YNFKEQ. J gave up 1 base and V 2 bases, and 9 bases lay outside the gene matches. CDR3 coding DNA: TGTGCCAGCAGCCAAATGAGCGGGATCGCGGGCACAGATACGCAGTATTTT. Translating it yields CASSQMSGIAGTDTQYF.

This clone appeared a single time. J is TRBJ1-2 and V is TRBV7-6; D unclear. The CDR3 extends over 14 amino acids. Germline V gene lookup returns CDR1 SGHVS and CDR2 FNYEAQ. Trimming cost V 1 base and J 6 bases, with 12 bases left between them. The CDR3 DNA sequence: TGTGCCAGCAGCTTAGAGGAGGGAGCCCATGGCTACACCTTC. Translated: CASSLEEGAHGYTF.

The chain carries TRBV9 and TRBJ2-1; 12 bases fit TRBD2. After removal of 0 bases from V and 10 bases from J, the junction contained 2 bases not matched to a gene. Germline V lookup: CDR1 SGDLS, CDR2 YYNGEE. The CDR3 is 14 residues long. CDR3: CASSVDGLAGEQFF. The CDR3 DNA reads TGTGCCAGCAGCGTAGATGGACTAGCGGGAGAGCAGTTCTTC.